This TCR beta chain was found in a study of blood T cell repertoires in COVID-19. Background on the study: The United States, Italy and Spain provided the acute and convalescent COVID-19 samples.

TCRdb's table, derived via immunoSEQ multiplex PCR, lists solely in-frame clones and lacks some. This sample has some 200,000 clones; roughly 84% occur once, and the top ten carry over 15%. Specimen: peripheral blood. The sequence was obtained from a woman aged 80 or older with active or convalescent COVID-19.

The CDR3 here is CASGLDPTGQQFF. CDR3 nucleotide sequence: TGTGCTAGTGGTTTGGATCCGACAGGGCAGCAGTTCTTC. The chain recombines TRBV12-5 with TRBJ2-1; 7 bases map to TRBD1. CDR3 length: 13 amino acids. V lost 1 base and J lost 11; bases outside the gene matches: 5. Germline values: CDR1 LGHNT, CDR2 FRNRAP.